The sequence of this T cell receptor (beta chain) was determined in a study of blood T cell repertoires in COVID-19. Background on the study: COVID-19 samples, acute and convalescent, were from the United States, Italy and Spain. The analysed material was cDNA or gDNA that came from T cells, B-cell-depleted T cells, or PBMCs.

Authors' data handling: Estimation of nucleated cell counts was performed using reference gene primer amplification. Generated by immunoSEQ multiplex PCR, the TCRdb table keeps only in-frame clones and is missing some. V and J calls and clone size come straight from that table; D and trimming were deduced from the DNA. The sample includes some 150,000 clones, 80% to 90% of them seen just once. Between the trimmed V and J ends, which lost 2 bases and 1 base, there was a span of 15 bases. The V gene's germline CDR1 is KGHDR and CDR2 SFDVKD. There are 17 residues in the CDR3. Material for sequencing was peripheral blood. The receptor comes from a man aged 40-49 years with acute or convalescent COVID-19. This chain connects TRBV24-1 to TRBJ2-3; unclear D gene. CDR3 amino acids: CATSDSRVSARTDTQYF. The CDR3 coding sequence is TGTGCCACCAGTGATTCTCGGGTCTCTGCCCGCACAGATACGCAGTATTTT.